This T cell receptor beta chain was identified during a study of blood T cell repertoires in COVID-19. Study-level background: The United States, Italy and Spain were the sources of the acute and convalescent COVID-19 samples.

Sequenced by immunoSEQ multiplex PCR; TCRdb stores in-frame clones only, minus some. The sample holds 300,000 to 350,000 clones; 75% to 90% are singletons and the top ten take about 5%. This clone was detected only once. V lost 1 base and J 5 bases, leaving 21 bases between the germline ends. Germline-derived CDR1 and CDR2 are SGHTA and FQGTGA. This CDR3 contains 18 residues. Sequencing was performed on PBMCs or T cells enriched from blood (not recorded which). This sequence joins TRBV7-3 and TRBJ2-1, with D tentatively TRBD2 (5 bases). This TCR was recovered from a young man who had recovered from COVID-19. The DNA of the CDR3 is TGTGCCAGCAGCTTAAAACCCCATGGGTCCGGGGTGAACAATGAGCAGTTCTTC. It specifies CASSLKPHGSGVNNEQFF.